In its sample, the clone carrying this T cell receptor (beta chain) was seen many times. The CDR3 sequence is 14 residues long. Per germline, CDR1 MNHEY and CDR2 SVGAGI. V was clipped by 2 bases and J by 5 bases, with 12 bases between them. Preparation of the TCRbeta library involved a method that used unique molecular identifiers. MiXCR was run by TCRdb on the PCR reads, yielding one entry per CDR3 protein. Among roughly 220,000 distinct CDR3 sequences listed, 9.7% were seen once. This specimen comes from a study of T-cell reconstitution after alpha-beta-depleted transplantation in children. This clonotype was sampled from a human donor who donated a stem cell graft to a child with SCID. J is TRBJ2-5 and V is TRBV6-5, with a weak D call TRBD2 (7 bases). The sequencing used PBMCs from the stem cell graft donor, collected from the stem cell graft. The CDR3 DNA sequence: TGTGCCAGCAGTTACAGGGGGGGTGGGGAGACCCAGTACTTC. Amino acid sequence: CASSYRGGGETQYF.